This T cell receptor beta chain appears in the sequencing data of a study of OX40 agonist ivuxolimab in advanced cancers. Note on this clone: The antigen is undetermined.

Points from the study as a whole: Clonal expansion was seen in CD4+ and CD8+ blood T cells by week 6 at 0.1 to 3.0 mg/kg.

The V end lost 4 bases, the J end lost 6 bases, and 16 bases lay between the germline ends. The CDR3 spans 14 residues. The germline V gene has CDR1 MNHEY and CDR2 SVGAGI. Some clones are missing from TCRdb's copy, which holds only in-frame ones; the method was immunoSEQ multiplex PCR. The top ten clones hold roughly 2.2% of a sample with 77,000 or so clones, 85% to 90% of them seen once. This sequence originates from an adult with an advanced solid tumor such as melanoma, head and neck, liver or kidney cancer. The sample here was CD4+ or CD8+ T cells sorted from blood, taken in a trial of the OX40 agonist ivuxolimab. V and J are TRBV6-5 and TRBJ2-7, with D perhaps TRBD1 (6 bases). The CDR3 DNA reads as TGTGCCAGCAGTTTTTCCGGACAGCCTTTCGAGCAGTACTTC. It translates to CASSFSGQPFEQYF.